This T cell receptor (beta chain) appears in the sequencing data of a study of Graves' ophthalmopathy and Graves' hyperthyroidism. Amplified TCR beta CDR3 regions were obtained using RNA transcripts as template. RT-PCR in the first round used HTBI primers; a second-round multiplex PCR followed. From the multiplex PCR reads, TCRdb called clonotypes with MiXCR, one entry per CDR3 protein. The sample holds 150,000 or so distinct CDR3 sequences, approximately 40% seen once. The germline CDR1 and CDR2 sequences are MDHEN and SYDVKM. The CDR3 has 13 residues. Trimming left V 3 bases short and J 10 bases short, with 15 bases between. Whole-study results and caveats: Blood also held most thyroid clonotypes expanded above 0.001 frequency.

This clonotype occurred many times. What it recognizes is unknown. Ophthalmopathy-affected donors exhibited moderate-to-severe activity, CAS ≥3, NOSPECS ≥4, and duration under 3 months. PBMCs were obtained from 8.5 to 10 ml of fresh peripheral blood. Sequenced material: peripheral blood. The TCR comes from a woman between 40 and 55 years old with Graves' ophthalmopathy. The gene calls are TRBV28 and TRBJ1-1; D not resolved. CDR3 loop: CASSFAVGRGAFF. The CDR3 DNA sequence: TGTGCCAGCAGTTTTGCGGTTGGGCGCGGAGCTTTCTTT. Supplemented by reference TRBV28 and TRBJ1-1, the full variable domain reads DVKVTQSSRYLVKRTGEKVFLECVQDMDHENMFWYRQDPGLGLRLIYFSYDVKMKEKGDIPEGYSVSREKKERFSLILESASTNQTSMYLCASSFAVGRGAFFGQGTRLTVV.